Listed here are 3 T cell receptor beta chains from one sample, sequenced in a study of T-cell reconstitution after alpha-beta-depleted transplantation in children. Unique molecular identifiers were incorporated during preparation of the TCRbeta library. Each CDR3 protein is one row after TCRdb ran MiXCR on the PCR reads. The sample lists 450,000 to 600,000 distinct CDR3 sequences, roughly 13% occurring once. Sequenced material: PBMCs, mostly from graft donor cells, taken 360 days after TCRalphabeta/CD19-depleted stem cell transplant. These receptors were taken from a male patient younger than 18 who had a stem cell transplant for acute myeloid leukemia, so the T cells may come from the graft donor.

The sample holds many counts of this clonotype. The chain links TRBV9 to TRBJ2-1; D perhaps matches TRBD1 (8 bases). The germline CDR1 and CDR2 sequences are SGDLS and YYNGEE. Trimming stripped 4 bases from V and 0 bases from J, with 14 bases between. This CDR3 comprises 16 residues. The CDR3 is CASSHRGGSSYNEQFF. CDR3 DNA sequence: TGTGCCAGCAGCCACAGGGGGGGGTCCTCCTACAATGAGCAGTTCTTC.

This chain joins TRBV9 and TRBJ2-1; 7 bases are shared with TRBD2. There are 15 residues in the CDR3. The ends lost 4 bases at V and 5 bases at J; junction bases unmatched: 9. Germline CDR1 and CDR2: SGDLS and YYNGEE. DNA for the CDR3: TGTGCCAGCAGCTCCGGGGGAGGGTTTCACAATGAGCAGTTCTTC. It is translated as CASSSGGGFHNEQFF.

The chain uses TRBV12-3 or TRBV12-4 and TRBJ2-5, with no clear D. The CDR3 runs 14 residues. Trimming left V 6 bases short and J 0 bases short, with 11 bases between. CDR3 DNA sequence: TGTGCCAGCAGACCTTTGGGTTACCAAGAGACCCAGTACTTC. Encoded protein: CASRPLGYQETQYF.